The TCR beta chain described here comes from a study of shared clonotypes between healthy human individuals. Overall study: The study enrolled two women and three men aged 18 to 49. Study results and caveats: Rarefaction revealed incomplete sorted-subset sequencing despite large depth.

Assay used: immunoSEQ multiplex PCR; TCRdb lists only in-frame clones, some missing. The data show roughly 720,000 clones, 90% seen once. Germline CDR1 is MNHEY and CDR2 is SMNVEV (reference sequence). J gave up 4 bases and V 4 bases, and 7 bases lay outside the gene matches. The CDR3 is 16 amino acids. As concerns this clone: The antigen remains unidentified.

The gene calls are TRBV27 and TRBJ2-3, with TRBD2 matching 11 bases. The receptor comes from a man younger than 35 in good health. Some clones in this sample may be carry-over from other donors' samples. Source material: memory CD8+ T cells from PBMCs. Specified subset: CD45RO+ cells pooled with CCR7-negative TemRA cells. The CDR3 sequence is CASSSQLAGASDTQYF. CDR3 coding DNA: TGTGCCAGCAGTTCCCAACTAGCGGGAGCTTCAGATACGCAGTATTTT.